This T cell receptor (beta chain) was sequenced for a study of cytomegalovirus exposure and HLA in healthy donors. With respect to this clone: Antigen: not known.

General observations from the study: With later analysis, a missense DCLRE1C variant became linked to TCR beta V- and J-gene trimming.

There are 15 residues in the CDR3. The germline CDR1 and CDR2 sequences are SGHRS and YFSETQ. V was shortened by 3 bases and J by 4 bases, with 16 bases between the two germline ends. Healthy individuals who donated bone marrow served as the donors. PCR involved 60 Vbeta and 13 Jbeta primers. Assay used: immunoSEQ multiplex PCR; TCRdb lists only in-frame clones, some missing. The repertoire holds roughly 110,000 clones, with approximately 80% as singletons. Sequencing was carried out using PBMCs. The gene calls are TRBV5-1 and TRBJ2-5, with TRBD1 as a possible D gene (5 bases). The sequence was obtained from a man aged 35-49 years in good health and CMV-seropositive. The CDR3 bases are TGCGCCAGCAGCTGGGGTCCAGGGATTCGAGAGACCCAGTACTTC. It encodes CASSWGPGIRETQYF.